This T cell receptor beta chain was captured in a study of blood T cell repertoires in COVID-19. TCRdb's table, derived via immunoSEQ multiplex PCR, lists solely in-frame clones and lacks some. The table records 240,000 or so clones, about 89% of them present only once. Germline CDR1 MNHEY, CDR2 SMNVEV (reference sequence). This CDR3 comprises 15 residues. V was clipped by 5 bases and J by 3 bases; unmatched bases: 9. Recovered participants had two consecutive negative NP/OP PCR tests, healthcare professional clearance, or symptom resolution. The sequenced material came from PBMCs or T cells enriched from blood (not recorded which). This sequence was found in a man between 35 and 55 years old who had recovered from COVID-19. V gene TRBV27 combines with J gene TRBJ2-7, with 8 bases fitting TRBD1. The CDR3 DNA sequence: TGTGCCAGCAGTGCCAGGGGGCGAATGGACTACGAGCAGTACTTC. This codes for CASSARGRMDYEQYF.